A selection of T cell receptor beta chains follows, all from one sample in a study of shared clonotypes between healthy human individuals. TCRdb keeps only in-frame clones here, not all; method: immunoSEQ multiplex PCR. This table holds some 2.1 million clones, about 95% found once. The sequencing input was naive CD4+ T cells sorted from blood. The origin of the receptors is a young man in good health. CDR3s include the opening cysteine and the closing phenylalanine or tryptophan. The D gene is left open where the match is weak. For some rows the clone size is stated as once, few or many, or as a class when expanded; others skip it.

d_call: .
v_call: TRBV28
j_call: TRBJ1-2
clone_size: .
cdr3_aa: CASSSSDRNYGYTF
cdr3_nt: TGTGCCAGCAGTTCAAGCGACAGGAACTATGGCTACACCTTC

d_call: TRBD2
v_call: TRBV13
j_call: TRBJ2-1
clone_size: .
cdr3_aa: CASSPLRRGGQAEQFF
cdr3_nt: TGTGCCAGCAGCCCCCTGAGGCGGGGGGGCCAAGCTGAGCAGTTCTTC

d_call: .
v_call: TRBV2
j_call: TRBJ1-5
clone_size: .
cdr3_aa: CASAEAGPQHF
cdr3_nt: TGTGCCAGCGCCGAGGCCGGGCCCCAGCATTTT

d_call: TRBD2
v_call: TRBV5-4
j_call: TRBJ2-1
clone_size: .
cdr3_aa: CASSLSLAGGRNEQFF
cdr3_nt: TGTGCCAGCAGCTTGTCACTAGCGGGAGGACGGAATGAGCAGTTCTTC

d_call: .
v_call: TRBV11-2
j_call: TRBJ2-2
clone_size: .
cdr3_aa: CASSSTLSRSTGELFF
cdr3_nt: TGTGCCAGCAGCTCTACCCTATCACGAAGCACCGGGGAGCTGTTTTTT

d_call: .
v_call: TRBV19
j_call: TRBJ2-5
clone_size: .
cdr3_aa: CASRVGGTQETQYF
cdr3_nt: TGTGCCAGTAGGGTGGGGGGTACTCAAGAGACCCAGTACTTC

d_call: TRBD2
v_call: TRBV28
j_call: TRBJ2-7
clone_size: .
cdr3_aa: CASSYPLPSGGHYEQYF
cdr3_nt: TGTGCCAGCAGTTACCCCCTCCCGAGCGGGGGGCATTACGAGCAGTACTTC

d_call: .
v_call: TRBV5-4
j_call: TRBJ2-7
clone_size: .
cdr3_aa: CASSVGKGSYSYEQYF
cdr3_nt: TGTGCCAGCAGCGTCGGGAAGGGGTCCTACTCCTACGAGCAGTACTTC

d_call: .
v_call: TRBV7-9
j_call: TRBJ1-1
clone_size: .
cdr3_aa: CASSLVVSMNTEAFF
cdr3_nt: TGTGCCAGCAGCTTAGTCGTCTCCATGAACACTGAAGCTTTCTTT

d_call: TRBD2
v_call: TRBV7-9
j_call: TRBJ2-3
clone_size: .
cdr3_aa: CASSPPGLAGGSTDTQYF
cdr3_nt: TGTGCCAGCAGCCCGCCGGGACTAGCGGGAGGGAGCACAGATACGCAGTATTTT

d_call: .
v_call: TRBV6-5
j_call: TRBJ1-5
clone_size: .
cdr3_aa: CASSTGAGGQPQHF
cdr3_nt: TGTGCCAGCTCGACAGGTGCCGGGGGACAGCCCCAGCATTTT

d_call: .
v_call: TRBV9
j_call: TRBJ1-2
clone_size: once
cdr3_aa: CASSDRAGRRDGYTF
cdr3_nt: TGTGCCAGCAGCGACCGGGCGGGGAGGAGGGATGGCTACACCTTC

d_call: TRBD2
v_call: TRBV10-3
j_call: TRBJ2-3
clone_size: .
cdr3_aa: CAISESGASGGITDTQYF
cdr3_nt: TGTGCCATCAGTGAGTCTGGAGCTAGCGGGGGGATTACAGATACGCAGTATTTT

d_call: .
v_call: TRBV5-1
j_call: TRBJ2-7
clone_size: once
cdr3_aa: CASSTTGKEVAEQYF
cdr3_nt: TGCGCCAGCAGCACTACAGGGAAGGAAGTCGCCGAGCAGTACTTC

d_call: .
v_call: TRBV7-8
j_call: TRBJ1-5
clone_size: .
cdr3_aa: CASSLTEGSQPQHF
cdr3_nt: TGTGCCAGCAGCTTGACAGAGGGAAGTCAGCCCCAGCATTTT

d_call: TRBD2
v_call: TRBV9
j_call: TRBJ2-7
clone_size: .
cdr3_aa: CASSVLTSSHEQYF
cdr3_nt: TGTGCCAGCAGCGTTTTGACTAGCAGCCACGAGCAGTACTTC

d_call: .
v_call: TRBV5-1
j_call: TRBJ1-1
clone_size: .
cdr3_aa: CASSPGEMNTEAFF
cdr3_nt: TGCGCCAGCAGCCCGGGGGAGATGAACACTGAAGCTTTCTTT

d_call: .
v_call: TRBV5-1
j_call: TRBJ2-3
clone_size: .
cdr3_aa: CASSLARGPTDTQYF
cdr3_nt: TGCGCCAGCAGCTTGGCCAGGGGCCCCACAGATACGCAGTATTTT

d_call: TRBD2
v_call: TRBV7-2
j_call: TRBJ2-3
clone_size: .
cdr3_aa: CASSLGGAGVTSQYF
cdr3_nt: TGTGCCAGCAGCTTAGGTGGGGCGGGAGTAACATCGCAGTATTTT

d_call: .
v_call: TRBV18
j_call: TRBJ2-7
clone_size: .
cdr3_aa: CASSPADSYEQYF
cdr3_nt: TGTGCCAGCTCACCAGCGGACTCCTACGAGCAGTACTTC

d_call: TRBD1
v_call: TRBV6-6
j_call: TRBJ2-5
clone_size: once
cdr3_aa: CASSPRTGGWETQYF
cdr3_nt: TGTGCCAGCAGTCCACGGACAGGGGGCTGGGAGACCCAGTACTTC

d_call: .
v_call: TRBV18
j_call: TRBJ2-7
clone_size: .
cdr3_aa: CASSPPSLGEQYF
cdr3_nt: TGTGCCAGCTCACCACCGTCCTTGGGGGAGCAGTACTTC

d_call: .
v_call: TRBV6-1
j_call: TRBJ2-5
clone_size: .
cdr3_aa: CASSATVQETQYF
cdr3_nt: TGTGCCAGCAGTGCTACGGTTCAAGAGACCCAGTACTTC

d_call: .
v_call: TRBV2
j_call: TRBJ1-4
clone_size: .
cdr3_aa: CASSEAFWGRDEKLFF
cdr3_nt: TGTGCCAGCAGTGAAGCGTTCTGGGGTCGGGATGAAAAACTGTTTTTT

d_call: .
v_call: TRBV6-6
j_call: TRBJ2-3
clone_size: .
cdr3_aa: CASNSGTQDTQYF
cdr3_nt: TGTGCCAGCAATTCCGGAACCCAAGATACGCAGTATTTT

d_call: .
v_call: TRBV7-8
j_call: TRBJ2-7
clone_size: .
cdr3_aa: CASSLTRSYEQYF
cdr3_nt: TGTGCCAGCAGCTTGACTAGGAGCTACGAGCAGTACTTC

d_call: .
v_call: TRBV9
j_call: TRBJ2-3
clone_size: .
cdr3_aa: CASSPNPGPPSDTQYF
cdr3_nt: TGTGCCAGCAGCCCCAATCCGGGACCCCCCTCGGATACGCAGTATTTT

d_call: .
v_call: TRBV29-1
j_call: TRBJ2-1
clone_size: .
cdr3_aa: CSVGASSYNEQFF
cdr3_nt: TGCAGCGTCGGGGCTAGCTCCTACAATGAGCAGTTCTTC

d_call: .
v_call: TRBV2
j_call: TRBJ1-4
clone_size: .
cdr3_aa: CASTTGNEKLFF
cdr3_nt: TGTGCCAGCACAACCGGAAATGAAAAACTGTTTTTT

d_call: .
v_call: TRBV20-1
j_call: TRBJ1-3
clone_size: .
cdr3_aa: CSAAFDTIYF
cdr3_nt: TGCAGTGCCGCCTTTGACACCATATATTTT

d_call: TRBD1
v_call: TRBV5-1
j_call: TRBJ1-3
clone_size: .
cdr3_aa: CASSPTGTGTGNTIYF
cdr3_nt: TGCGCCAGCAGCCCTACCGGGACAGGGACTGGAAACACCATATATTTT

d_call: .
v_call: TRBV11-2
j_call: TRBJ2-7
clone_size: .
cdr3_aa: CASSSSGGKGYYEQYF
cdr3_nt: TGTGCCAGCAGCTCGTCCGGCGGTAAGGGGTACTACGAGCAGTACTTC

d_call: TRBD2
v_call: TRBV11-2
j_call: TRBJ2-3
clone_size: .
cdr3_aa: CASSFYSGSGTDTQYF
cdr3_nt: TGTGCCAGCAGCTTCTATAGCGGGAGCGGGACAGATACGCAGTATTTT

d_call: TRBD2
v_call: TRBV5-4
j_call: TRBJ2-5
clone_size: .
cdr3_aa: CASSFGLAGFETQYF
cdr3_nt: TGTGCCAGCAGCTTCGGACTAGCGGGATTTGAGACCCAGTACTTC

d_call: .
v_call: TRBV6-5
j_call: TRBJ2-3
clone_size: few
cdr3_aa: CASSYATYSTDTQYF
cdr3_nt: TGTGCCAGCAGTTACGCGACGTATAGCACAGATACGCAGTATTTT

d_call: .
v_call: TRBV19
j_call: TRBJ1-6
clone_size: .
cdr3_aa: CASTGAGDSPLHF
cdr3_nt: TGTGCCAGTACAGGCGCAGGGGATTCACCCCTCCACTTT

d_call: TRBD2
v_call: TRBV19
j_call: TRBJ2-6
clone_size: once
cdr3_aa: CASTRGGAGANVLTF
cdr3_nt: TGTGCCAGTACCCGCGGGGGAGCTGGGGCCAACGTCCTGACTTTC

d_call: .
v_call: TRBV29-1
j_call: TRBJ1-4
clone_size: .
cdr3_aa: CSVVWWDEKLFF
cdr3_nt: TGCAGCGTTGTGTGGTGGGATGAAAAACTGTTTTTT